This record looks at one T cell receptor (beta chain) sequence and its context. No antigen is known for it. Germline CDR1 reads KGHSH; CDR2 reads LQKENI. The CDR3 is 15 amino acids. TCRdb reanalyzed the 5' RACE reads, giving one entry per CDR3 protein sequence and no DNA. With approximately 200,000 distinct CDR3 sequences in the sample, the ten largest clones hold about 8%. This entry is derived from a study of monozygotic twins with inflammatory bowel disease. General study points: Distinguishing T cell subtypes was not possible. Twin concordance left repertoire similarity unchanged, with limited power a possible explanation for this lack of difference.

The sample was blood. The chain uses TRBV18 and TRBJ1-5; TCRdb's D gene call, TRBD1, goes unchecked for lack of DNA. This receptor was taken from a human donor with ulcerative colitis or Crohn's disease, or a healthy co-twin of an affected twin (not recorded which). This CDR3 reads CASSLRGQNNQPQHF.